This is a list of T cell receptor beta chains from one sample in a study of T cell responses to AZD1222 COVID-19 vaccine. Clones were sequenced by immunoSEQ multiplex PCR, and TCRdb holds only the in-frame ones, with some missing. The sample records around 110,000 clones, about 91% being singletons. Sequencing was performed on peripheral blood, taken on day 0 of AZD1222 vaccination. The receptor set was obtained from an adult in good health. CDR3s leave out the opening cysteine and the closing phenylalanine or tryptophan. Fields, in order: CDR3 protein, J gene, V gene.

ASSLLGGAGELF TRBJ2-2 TRBV7-3
ASSPGISSGNTIY TRBJ1-3 TRBV9
ASSPQGEAPLH TRBJ1-6 TRBV2
AIRGQDGSGNTIY TRBJ1-3 TRBV10-3
ASSPSFLTDTQY TRBJ2-3 TRBV2
ASSYVGGDMNTEAF TRBJ1-1 TRBV6-5
AISSDGSNQPQH TRBJ1-5 TRBV10-3
ASSLVSGSYNEQF TRBJ2-1 TRBV27
ASSARGDQPQH TRBJ1-5 TRBV7-2
ASSLDGGKNSPLH TRBJ1-6 TRBV5-1
ASSPRRGTGGNTIY TRBJ1-3 TRBV7-8
ASSPNLGAAWGAF TRBJ1-1 TRBV11-2
ASSPGASGGAEETQY TRBJ2-5 TRBV5-1
ASSVGGVGNQPQH TRBJ1-5 TRBV9
ATSDGQATDTQY TRBJ2-3 TRBV24-1
AWSSTGGGTMNTEAF TRBJ1-1 TRBV30
ASSNIGNTIY TRBJ1-3 TRBV28